This T cell receptor beta chain was sequenced during a study of Graves' ophthalmopathy and Graves' hyperthyroidism. The germline CDR1 and CDR2 sequences are MNHNY and SVGAGI (reference sequence). V was pared by 7 bases and J by 3 bases, with 11 bases of the junction left unmatched. The CDR3 loop spans 16 amino acids. Amplification targeted the TCR beta CDR3 regions, with RNA transcripts as the source material. HTBI primers were used in a first-round RT-PCR, which preceded a second-round multiplex PCR. In TCRdb, the multiplex PCR reads were re-called with MiXCR into one record per CDR3 protein. This sample has around 1,200,000 distinct CDR3 sequences; about two fifths occur once, and the top ten carry roughly 11%. The table lists this clonotype with many counts.

The receptor was isolated from an adult man with Graves' hyperthyroidism. This rearrangement joins TRBV6-6 to TRBJ1-2; TRBD1 aligns across 10 bases. The source material was peripheral blood or thyroid tissue (not recorded which). The CDR3 sequence: CASTGTGVQPYYGYTF. The DNA of the CDR3 is TGTGCCAGCACCGGGACAGGGGTCCAACCCTACTATGGCTACACCTTC.